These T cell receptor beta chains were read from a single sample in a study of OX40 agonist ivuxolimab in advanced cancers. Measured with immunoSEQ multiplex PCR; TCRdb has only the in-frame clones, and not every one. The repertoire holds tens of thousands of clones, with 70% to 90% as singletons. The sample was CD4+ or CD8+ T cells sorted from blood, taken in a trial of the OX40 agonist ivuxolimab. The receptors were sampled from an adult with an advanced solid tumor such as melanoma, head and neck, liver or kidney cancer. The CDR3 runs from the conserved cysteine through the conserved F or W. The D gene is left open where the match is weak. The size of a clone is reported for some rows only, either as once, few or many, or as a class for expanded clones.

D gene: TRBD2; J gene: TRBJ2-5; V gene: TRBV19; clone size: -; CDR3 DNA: TGTGCCAGTAGGCTAGCGGGGGGTGCCCAAGAGACCCAGTACTTC; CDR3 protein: CASRLAGGAQETQYF
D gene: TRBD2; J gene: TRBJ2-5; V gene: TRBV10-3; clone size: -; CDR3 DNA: TGTGCCATCAGTGTCAGGACTAGCGAAGAGACCCAGTACTTC; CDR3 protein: CAISVRTSEETQYF
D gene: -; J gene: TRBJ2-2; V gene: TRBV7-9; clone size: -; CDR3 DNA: TGTGCCAGCACCCACCGCGTGAACACCGGGGAGCTGTTTTTT; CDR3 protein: CASTHRVNTGELFF
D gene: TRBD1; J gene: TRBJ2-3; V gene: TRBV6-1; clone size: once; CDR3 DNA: TGTGCCACTAAGGACAGGGGGCTGAGCACAGATACGCAGTATTTT; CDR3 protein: CATKDRGLSTDTQYF
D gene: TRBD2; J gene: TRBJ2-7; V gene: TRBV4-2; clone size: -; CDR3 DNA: TGTGCCAGCAGCGGGACTAGCGGGGGCTACGAGCAGTACTTC; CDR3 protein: CASSGTSGGYEQYF
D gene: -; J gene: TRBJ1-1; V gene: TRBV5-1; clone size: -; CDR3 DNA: TGCGCCAGCAGCTTGGTTCAGGGTAACACTGAAGCTTTCTTT; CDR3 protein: CASSLVQGNTEAFF
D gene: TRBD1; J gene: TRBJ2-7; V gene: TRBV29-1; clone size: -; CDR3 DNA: TGCAGCGCAGGGACAGGGAACGAGCAGTACTTC; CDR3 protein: CSAGTGNEQYF
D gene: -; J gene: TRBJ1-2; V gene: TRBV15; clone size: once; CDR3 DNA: TGTGCCACCAGCAGAGATCAGGGGCATGGCTACACCTTC; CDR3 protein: CATSRDQGHGYTF
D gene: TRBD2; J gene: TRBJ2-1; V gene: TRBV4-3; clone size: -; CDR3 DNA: TGCGCCAGCAGCTCTAGCGGGAGGGAGCAGTTCTTC; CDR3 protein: CASSSSGREQFF
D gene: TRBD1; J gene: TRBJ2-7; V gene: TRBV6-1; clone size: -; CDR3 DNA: TGTGCCAGCAGTGGAGACAGGGGAAACGAGCAGTACTTC; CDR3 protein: CASSGDRGNEQYF
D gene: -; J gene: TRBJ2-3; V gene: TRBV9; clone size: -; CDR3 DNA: TGTGCCAGCAGCCCTAGTGCCAGGGGCTTCTCCACAGATACGCAGTATTTT; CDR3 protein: CASSPSARGFSTDTQYF
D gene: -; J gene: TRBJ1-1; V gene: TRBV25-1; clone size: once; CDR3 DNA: TGTGCCAGCCATGGCGGGGTAGGGGGTGACGCTGAAGCTTTCTTT; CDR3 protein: CASHGGVGGDAEAFF
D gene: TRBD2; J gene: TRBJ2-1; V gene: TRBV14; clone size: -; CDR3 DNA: TGTGCCAGCAGCCTGACTAGCGGGAGTCGCTACACGAATGAGCAGTTCTTC; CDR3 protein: CASSLTSGSRYTNEQFF
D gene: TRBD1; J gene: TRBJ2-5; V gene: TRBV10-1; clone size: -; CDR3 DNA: TGCGCCACCCGACAGGGTAAAGCCGAAGAGACCCAGTACTTC; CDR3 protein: CATRQGKAEETQYF
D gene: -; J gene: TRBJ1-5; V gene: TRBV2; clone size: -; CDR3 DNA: TGTGCCACCCGGGAGGGGTTAAGCAATCAGCCCCAGCATTTT; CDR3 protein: CATREGLSNQPQHF
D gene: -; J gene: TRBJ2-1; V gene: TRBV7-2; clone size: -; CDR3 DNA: TGTGCCAGCAGCCTTCAGGGGTACAATGAGCAGTTCTTC; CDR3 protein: CASSLQGYNEQFF
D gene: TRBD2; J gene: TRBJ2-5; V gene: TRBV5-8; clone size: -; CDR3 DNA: TGTGCCAGCAGCTGGGGGACTAGCGGGGGGAAAGAGACCCAGTACTTC; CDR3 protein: CASSWGTSGGKETQYF
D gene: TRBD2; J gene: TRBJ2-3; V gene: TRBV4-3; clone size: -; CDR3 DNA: TGCGCCAGCAGCCAAGATGGGGGCGGGGGGGCCGTAGATACGCAGTATTTT; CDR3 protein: CASSQDGGGGAVDTQYF
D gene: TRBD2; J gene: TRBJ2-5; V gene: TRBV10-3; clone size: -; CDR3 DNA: TGTGCCACCAACCCCACTAGCGGGGGGGAGACCCAGTACTTC; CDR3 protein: CATNPTSGGETQYF
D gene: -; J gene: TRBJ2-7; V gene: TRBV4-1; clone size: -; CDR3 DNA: TGCGCCAGCAGCCAAGCGCATCCCGGGGGTACCTACGAGCAGTACTTC; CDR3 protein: CASSQAHPGGTYEQYF
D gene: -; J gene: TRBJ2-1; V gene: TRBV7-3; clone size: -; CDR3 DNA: TGTGCCAGCAGCTTAAATTTGGCTAGCTCCTACAATGAGCAGTTCTTC; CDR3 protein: CASSLNLASSYNEQFF
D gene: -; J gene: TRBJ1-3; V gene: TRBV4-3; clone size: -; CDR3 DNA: TGCGCCAGCAGCCACAGAGGAACTGGAAACACCATATATTTT; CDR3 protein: CASSHRGTGNTIYF
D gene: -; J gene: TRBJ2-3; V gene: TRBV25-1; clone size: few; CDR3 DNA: TGTGCCAGCAGTACTAGGGCTACAGATACGCAGTATTTT; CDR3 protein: CASSTRATDTQYF
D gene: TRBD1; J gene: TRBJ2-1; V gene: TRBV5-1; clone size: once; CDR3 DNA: TGCGCCAGCAGCTTGGAACAGGGGGCGGTGGACTCCTACAATGAGCAGTTCTTC; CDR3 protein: CASSLEQGAVDSYNEQFF
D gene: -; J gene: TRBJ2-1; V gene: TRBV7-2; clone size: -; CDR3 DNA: TGTGCCAGCAGCTTAGCGGCTACCACGTACAATGAGCAGTTCTTC; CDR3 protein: CASSLAATTYNEQFF
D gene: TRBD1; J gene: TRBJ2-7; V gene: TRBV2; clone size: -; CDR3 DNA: TGTGCCAGCAGTGGGGACAGTGGCCTTAGGCAGTACTTC; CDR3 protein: CASSGDSGLRQYF
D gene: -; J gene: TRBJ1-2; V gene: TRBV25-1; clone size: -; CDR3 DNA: TGTGCCAGCACCCGGGGCCATGGCTACACCTTC; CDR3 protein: CASTRGHGYTF
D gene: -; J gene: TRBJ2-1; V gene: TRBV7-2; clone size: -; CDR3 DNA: TGTGCCAGCAGTAGCCCCTTTTACAATGAGCAGTTCTTC; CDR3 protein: CASSSPFYNEQFF
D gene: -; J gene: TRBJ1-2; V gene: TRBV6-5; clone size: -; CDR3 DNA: TGTGCCAGCAGTTACTCCAGAACCGGGGGAAACTATGGCTACACCTTC; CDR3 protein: CASSYSRTGGNYGYTF
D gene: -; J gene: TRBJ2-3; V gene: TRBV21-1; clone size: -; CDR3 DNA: TGTGCCAGCAGCAAACGGGTTCCGGGCCCTAGCACAGATACGCAGTATTTT; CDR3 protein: CASSKRVPGPSTDTQYF
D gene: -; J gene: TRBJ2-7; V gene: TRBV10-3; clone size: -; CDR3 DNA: TGTGCCATCAGCCCAGGGCCACGCTACGAGCAGTACTTC; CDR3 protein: CAISPGPRYEQYF
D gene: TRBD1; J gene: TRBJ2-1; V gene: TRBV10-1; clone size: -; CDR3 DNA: TGCGCCAGCAGTGAGAACAGGGGGAGAATGACGAGCTCCTACAATGAGCAGTTCTTC; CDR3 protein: CASSENRGRMTSSYNEQFF
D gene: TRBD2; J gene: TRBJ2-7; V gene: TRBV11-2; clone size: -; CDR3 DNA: TGTGCCAGCAGCTTGAATCTAGCGGGAGCGTCCTACGAGCAGTACTTC; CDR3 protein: CASSLNLAGASYEQYF
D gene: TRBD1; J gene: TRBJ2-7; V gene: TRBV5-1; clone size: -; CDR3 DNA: TGCGCCAGCAGCAACCGGGACAGGGGTCTCTACGAGCAGTACTTC; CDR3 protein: CASSNRDRGLYEQYF
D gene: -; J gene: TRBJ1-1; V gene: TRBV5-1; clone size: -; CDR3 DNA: TGCGCCAGCAGCCCATCAGGGGATGGGACTGAAGCTTTCTTT; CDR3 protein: CASSPSGDGTEAFF
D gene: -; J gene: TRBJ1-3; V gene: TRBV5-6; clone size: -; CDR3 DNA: TGTGCCAGCAGCCCATTACCGGGGTCCTCTGGAAACACCATATATTTT; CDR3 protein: CASSPLPGSSGNTIYF
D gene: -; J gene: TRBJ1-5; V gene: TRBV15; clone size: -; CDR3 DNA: TGTGCCACCAGCAGAGGGGGGGCTAATCAGCCCCAGCATTTT; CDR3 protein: CATSRGGANQPQHF
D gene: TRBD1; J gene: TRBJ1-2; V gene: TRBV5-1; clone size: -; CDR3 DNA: TGCGCCAGCAGCTACGAAGGCTCGACAGGGATGAGCGGCTACACCTTC; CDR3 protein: CASSYEGSTGMSGYTF
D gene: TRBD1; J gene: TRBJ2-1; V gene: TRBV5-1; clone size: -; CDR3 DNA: TGCGCCAGCAGCGGGGACAGTAGCTCCTACAATGAGCAGTTCTTC; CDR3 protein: CASSGDSSSYNEQFF
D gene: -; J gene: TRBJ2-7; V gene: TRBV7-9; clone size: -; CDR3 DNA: TGTGCCAGCAGCTTAAGTGGAACCTACGAGCAGTACTTC; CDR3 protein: CASSLSGTYEQYF
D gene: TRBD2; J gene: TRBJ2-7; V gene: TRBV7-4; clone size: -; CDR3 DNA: TGTGCCAGCAGCCCCGGACTAGCGGGGGGCCTGCAGTACTTC; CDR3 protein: CASSPGLAGGLQYF
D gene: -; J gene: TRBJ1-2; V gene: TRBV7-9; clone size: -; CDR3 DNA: TGTGCCAGCAGCAATAGGGGCCACGATCGGTACACCTTC; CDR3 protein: CASSNRGHDRYTF
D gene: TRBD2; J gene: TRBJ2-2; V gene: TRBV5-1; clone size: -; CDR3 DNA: TGCGCCAGCAGCTTGGATGGTAGCGGGAGAGGAAGGAACACCGGGGAGCTGTTTTTT; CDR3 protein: CASSLDGSGRGRNTGELFF
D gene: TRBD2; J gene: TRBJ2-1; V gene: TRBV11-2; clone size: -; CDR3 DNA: TGTGCCAGCAGCTTTATGTCAACTAGCGGGGGGGCGGGCAATGAGCAGTTCTTC; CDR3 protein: CASSFMSTSGGAGNEQFF
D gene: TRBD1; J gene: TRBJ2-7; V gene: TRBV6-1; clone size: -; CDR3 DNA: TGTGCCAGCAGTGAAGAGTCAGGGGGCAGCTACGAGCAGTACTTC; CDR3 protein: CASSEESGGSYEQYF
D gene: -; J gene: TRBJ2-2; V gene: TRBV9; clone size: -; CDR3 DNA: TGTGCCAGCAGCGTAGTGTCAGGGACCGGGGAGCTGTTTTTT; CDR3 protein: CASSVVSGTGELFF
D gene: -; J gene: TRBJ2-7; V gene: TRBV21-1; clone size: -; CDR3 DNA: TGTGCCAGCAGCAAAATGGGCCGGCCGCAGTGCTTC; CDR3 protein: CASSKMGRPQCF
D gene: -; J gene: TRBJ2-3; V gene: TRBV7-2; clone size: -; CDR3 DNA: TGTGCCAGCAGCTTACCCGTCGCAGATACGCAGTATTTT; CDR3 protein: CASSLPVADTQYF
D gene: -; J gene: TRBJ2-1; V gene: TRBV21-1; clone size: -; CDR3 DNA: TGTGCCAGCAGCAAAGATTGGAGCGGGAGAGGCGGGGTCTGTGAGCAGTTCTTC; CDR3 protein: CASSKDWSGRGGVCEQFF
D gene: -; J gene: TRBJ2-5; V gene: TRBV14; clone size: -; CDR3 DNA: TGTGCCAGCAGCCCAACCTCGGGCAAGAACATCCAAGAGACCCAGTACTTC; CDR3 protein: CASSPTSGKNIQETQYF
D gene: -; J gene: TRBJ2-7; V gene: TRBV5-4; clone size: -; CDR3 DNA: TGTGCCAGCAGCTTGAAGGGGACAAACGAGCAGTACTTC; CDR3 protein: CASSLKGTNEQYF
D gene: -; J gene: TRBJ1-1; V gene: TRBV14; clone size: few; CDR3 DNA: TGTGCCAGCAGCCAAGTGGCCTGGAACTCTGAAGCTTTCTTT; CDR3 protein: CASSQVAWNSEAFF
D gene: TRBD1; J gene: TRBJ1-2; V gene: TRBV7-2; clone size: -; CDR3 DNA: TGTGCCAGCAGCTTAGAAGTCCACAGGGGTTCGACCGGCTACACCTTC; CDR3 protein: CASSLEVHRGSTGYTF
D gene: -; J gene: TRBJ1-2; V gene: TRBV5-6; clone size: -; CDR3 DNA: TGTGCCAGCAGTTGGGAGGAGGAGGATTCCTATGGCTACACCTTC; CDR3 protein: CASSWEEEDSYGYTF
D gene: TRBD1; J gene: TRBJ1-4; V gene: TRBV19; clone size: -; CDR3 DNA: TGTGCCAGTAGTCCGAGGACAGGGGGGGTTTCTACTAATGAAAAACTGTTTTTT; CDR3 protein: CASSPRTGGVSTNEKLFF
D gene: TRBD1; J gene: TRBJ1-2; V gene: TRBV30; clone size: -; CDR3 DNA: TGTGCCTGGAGTCGCCAGGGACAGGGGGCATCTAACTATGGCTACACCTTC; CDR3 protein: CAWSRQGQGASNYGYTF
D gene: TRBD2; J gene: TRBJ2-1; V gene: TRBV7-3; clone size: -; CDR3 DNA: TGTGCCAGCAGCCAAGGACTAGACACCAATGAGCAGTTCTTC; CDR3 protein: CASSQGLDTNEQFF
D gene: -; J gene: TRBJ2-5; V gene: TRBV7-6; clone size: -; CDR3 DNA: TGTGCCAGCAGCTCAGGGGGGGCCCAGTACTTC; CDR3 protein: CASSSGGAQYF
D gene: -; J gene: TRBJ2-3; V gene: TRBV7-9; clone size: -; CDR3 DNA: TGTGCCAGCAGCTTAGGACGGGACCGGGGTACGCAGTATTTT; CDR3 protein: CASSLGRDRGTQYF